The present entry profiles one T cell receptor beta chain with its context. Its antigen is undetermined. The same CDR3 is also encoded by other DNA sequences in this sample. Indicated treatment: roughly 18 received Ad26.COV2.S at low or high dose, single or two shots; about 5 received placebo; per-sample allocation not given. Each sample was drawn 63 days after the first injection (of vaccine or placebo). CDR1 DFQATT and CDR2 SNEGSKA come from the germline V gene (reference sequence). V lost 8 bases to trimming and J lost 3 bases, with 6 bases between them. This CDR3 region has 10 residues. Only in-frame clones appear in the TCRdb table, and some are missing; sequencing was by immunoSEQ multiplex PCR. This sample carries about 350,000 clones, approximately 86% of them seen once, and the ten largest clones take about 10%. These data originate in a study of Ad26.COV2.S vaccination and SARS-CoV-2 variants. Background on the study: The COV1001 Ad26.COV2.S trial arm included the donor. Whole-study findings and limits: Recipients given vaccine exceeded placebo recipients in spike-specific TCR breadth. Analyses of TCR breadth and depth may have underestimated total T cell responses.

The sequenced sample was peripheral blood, obtained in a trial of Ad26.COV2.S vaccine versus placebo. This receptor was obtained from a person aged 18-65 years who received the Ad26.COV2.S COVID-19 vaccine or a placebo. This chain connects TRBV20-1 to TRBJ2-3; the D is unclear. The chain's CDR3 is CSPSTDTQYF. DNA of the CDR3: TGCAGTCCTTCTACAGATACGCAGTATTTT.